Presented here are 28 T cell receptor beta chains from one specimen sequenced in a study of blood T cells in healthy people across ages. Together with a sample-barcoded 5' primer, a J-beta primer mix was included in a second PCR lasting about 6 to 11 cycles. TCRdb reprocessed the 5' RACE reads via MiXCR and lists one record per CDR3 protein. Of some 940,000 distinct CDR3 sequences in the sample, around 29% were seen once. The sample also formed part of further work on T cells of mothers and their children.

The sample consisted of blood. These receptors were obtained from a woman aged 40 to 50 in good health.

This clonotype was found many times. This sequence joins TRBV7-3 and TRBJ2-7; 11 bases match TRBD1. This CDR3 is built from 15 residues. With 2 bases clipped from V and 5 bases from J, the junction kept 5 bases outside the gene matches. CDR1 and CDR2 (germline): SGHTA, FQGTGA. CDR3 DNA sequence: TGTGCCAGCAGCTTAGGGACAGGGGGAGAAAACGAGCAGTACTTC. This gives the protein CASSLGTGGENEQYF.

This clonotype was seen only a few times. This chain joins TRBV27 and TRBJ2-5; 7 nucleotides align to TRBD1. From germline, CDR1 is MNHEY and CDR2 SMNVEV (reference sequence). The trim removed 6 bases at V and 6 bases at J, leaving 7 bases unmatched. The CDR3 has 13 amino acids. The DNA of the CDR3 is TGTGCCAGCAGGAGACAGGGCCGCCAGACCCAGTACTTC. Amino acids: CASRRQGRQTQYF.

This clonotype was detected only once. With a much larger clone just one base away, this may be a read error. The genes are TRBV28 and TRBJ2-1; 7 positions match TRBD1. The CDR3 has 14 amino acids. The V gene's germline CDR1 is MDHEN and CDR2 SYDVKM. The V and J ends lost 8 bases and 10 bases, in that order; junction bases with no gene match: 14. CDR3 sequence: CASAAGTDFYEQFF. The CDR3 DNA reads as TGTGCCAGCGCAGCCGGGACAGATTTCTACGAGCAGTTCTTC.

The chain carries TRBV12-3 or TRBV12-4 and TRBJ1-3, with D perhaps TRBD1 (5 bases). The length of the CDR3 is 15 residues. Deletions cut 2 bases from V and 7 bases from J, with 15 bases between. The chain's CDR3 is CASSLRDSGLNTIYF. CDR3 coding DNA: TGTGCCAGCAGTTTAAGGGACTCAGGGCTGAACACCATATATTTT.

The sample holds a few counts of this clonotype. The chain joins TRBV5-1 to TRBJ2-6, with a possible D match to TRBD1 (6 bases). CDR3 length: 17 amino acids. Trimming shortened V by 0 bases and J by 1 base, and 11 bases separated the two germline ends. Germline V gene data show CDR1 as SGHRS and CDR2 as YFSETQ. CDR3 in amino acids: CASSLAGVRSGANVLTF. In DNA, the CDR3 is TGCGCCAGCAGCTTGGCAGGGGTAAGATCTGGGGCCAACGTCCTGACTTTC.

In regard to this clonotype: This may stem from a read error, because a much larger clone lies one nucleotide away. The V gene is TRBV5-1, the J gene TRBJ2-5; 7 nucleotides line up with TRBD1. This CDR3 is built from 16 residues. Germline CDR1 is SGHRS and CDR2 is YFSETQ. The CDR3 DNA sequence: TGCGCCAACAGCCCGGTGAGCCGGACAGGCCAAGAGACCCAGTACTTC. Its translation: CANSPVSRTGQETQYF.

Worth noting for this clonotype: A much larger clone is a single base away; this may be a read error. The gene calls are TRBV20-1 and TRBJ2-7; a weak D match, TRBD2 (6 bases). The CDR3 is 13 residues long. CDR1 is DFQATT, CDR2 SNEGSKA, per germline (reference sequence). The V gene lost 5 bases and the J gene lost 2 bases, with 13 bases spanning the gap. The CDR3 is CSASTGGAYEQYF. CDR3 DNA: TGCAGTGCTTCGACGGGCGGGGCCTACGAGCAGTACTTC.

With regard to this clonotype: One end of the junction varies from germline; a read error may be responsible. The J gene is TRBJ1-2, the V gene TRBV7-9; tentative D call: TRBD1 (5 bases). The CDR3 sequence is 14 residues long. Germline V lookup: CDR1 SEHNR, CDR2 FQNEAQ (reference sequence). CDR3 residues: CAGSLAARADGYTF. CDR3 DNA: TGTGCCGGCAGCTTAGCGGCCAGGGCGGATGGCTACACCTTC.

The chain combines TRBV20-1 with TRBJ1-1; 7 bases are a match to TRBD1. Germline lookup yields CDR1 DFQATT and CDR2 SNEGSKA (reference sequence). CDR3 length equals 12 residues. The ends lost 7 bases at V and 11 bases at J; junction bases unmatched: 13. The CDR3, as DNA: TGCAGTGGTTCGGACAGGCAGAGTCAGGCTTTCTTT. Its protein product is CSGSDRQSQAFF.

CDR3 in DNA: TGTGCCAGCAGCCAAACCAGGGCAGGACTTGAAGCTTTCTTT. Translation: CASSQTRAGLEAFF. The J gene is TRBJ1-1, the V gene TRBV16, with D possibly matching TRBD1 (5 bases). V was trimmed by 2 bases and J by 7 bases, leaving 14 bases between them. This CDR3 region has 14 residues. Germline CDR1 is KGHSY and CDR2 is FQNENV.

The J gene is TRBJ2-3, the V gene TRBV28; D uncertain. The CDR3 covers 17 residues. Germline CDR1 is MDHEN and CDR2 is SYDVKM. V was clipped by 1 base and J by 3 bases, with 17 bases between them. The CDR3 DNA is TGTGCCAGCAGTTTATTTGGAGAGAAGGGTTTAACAGATACGCAGTATTTT. It yields the protein CASSLFGEKGLTDTQYF.

In its sample, this clonotype was seen many times. J is TRBJ2-7 and V is TRBV29-1, with 8 bases identical to TRBD1. Germline CDR1 reads SQVTM; CDR2 reads ANQGSEA. The junction had 8 bases not matched to a gene; V was cut back by 6 bases and J by 4 bases. The CDR3 sequence is 13 residues long. CDR3 nucleotide sequence: TGCAGCGTCTATGACAGGGGCTTGTACGAGCAGTACTTC. This codes for CSVYDRGLYEQYF.

Note on this clonotype: The junction departs from germline at one end; a sequencing error may be responsible. The gene calls are TRBV28 and TRBJ2-5; D possibly corresponds to TRBD1 (5 bases). Germline-derived CDR1 and CDR2 are MDHEN and SYDVKM. The CDR3 consists of 13 residues. DNA for the CDR3: TGTGCCGGCAGTTTCCCAGGGATAGAGACCCAGTACTTC. It specifies CAGSFPGIETQYF.

This clonotype has a count of ten or more. J is TRBJ2-5 and V is TRBV20-1, with D tentatively TRBD1 (5 bases). There are 13 residues in the CDR3. The V gene's germline CDR1 is DFQATT and CDR2 SNEGSKA (reference sequence). V was pared by 0 bases and J by 3 bases, with 8 bases between. The CDR3 is CSAREGREETQYF. CDR3 in DNA: TGCAGTGCTAGAGAGGGCAGGGAAGAGACCCAGTACTTC.

In this sample, this clonotype turned up once. The V call is TRBV28, the J call TRBJ2-1, with TRBD1 matching 7 bases. V was clipped by 6 bases and J by 0 bases; unmatched bases: 11. Germline CDR1 and CDR2: MDHEN and SYDVKM. CDR3 length: 17 amino acids. The DNA of the CDR3 is TGTGCCAGCAGCCCTAGACAGGGCCCAAGCTCCTACAATGAGCAGTTCTTC. Amino acids: CASSPRQGPSSYNEQFF.

V is TRBV15 and J is TRBJ1-2; D unresolved. The V gene's germline CDR1 is LNHNV and CDR2 YYDKDF (reference sequence). V was trimmed by 0 bases and J by 8 bases, leaving 13 bases between them. This CDR3 comprises 14 residues. CDR3 protein: CATSRDSRMGGYTF. In DNA form, the CDR3 reads TGTGCCACCAGCAGAGATTCGAGGATGGGGGGCTACACCTTC.

This chain joins TRBV15 and TRBJ2-5; 8 bases are shared with TRBD1. The V and J ends lost 0 bases and 1 base, in that order; junction bases with no gene match: 7. CDR1 LNHNV and CDR2 YYDKDF come from the germline V gene (reference sequence). The CDR3 runs to 17 residues. CDR3 bases: TGTGCCACCAGCAGAGAACACACAGGGGGAACCCAAGAGACCCAGTACTTC. It translates to CATSREHTGGTQETQYF.

This clonotype was detected a few times. The gene calls are TRBV24-1 and TRBJ2-1; no reliable D call. Germline V gene sequence: CDR1 KGHDR, CDR2 SFDVKD. There are 16 residues in the CDR3. The ends were cut back, 3 bases at V and 6 bases at J, with 17 bases in the middle. In DNA, the CDR3 is TGTGCCACCAGTGATCCCATGGGCGGCCTGGGCAATGAGCAGTTCTTC. Translating gives CATSDPMGGLGNEQFF.

This clonotype came up a few times. The chain joins TRBV5-1 to TRBJ1-5; perhaps TRBD1 as D (6 bases). Germline V gene sequence: CDR1 SGHRS, CDR2 YFSETQ. The CDR3 is 15 amino acids. V was trimmed by 4 bases and J by 4 bases, leaving 15 bases between them. The DNA of the CDR3 is TGCGCCAGCAGCGACAATGGGGGCCGTAATCAGCCCCAGCATTTT. As protein: CASSDNGGRNQPQHF. Based on the CDR3 plus reference TRBV5-1 and TRBJ1-5, the full variable domain is KAGVTQTPRYLIKTRGQQVTLSCSPISGHRSVSWYQQTPGQGLQFLFEYFSETQRNKGNFPGRFSGRQFSNSRSEMNVSTLELGDSALYLCASSDNGGRNQPQHFGDGTRLSIL.

V is TRBV2 and J is TRBJ2-7, with TRBD2 as a possible D gene (6 bases). The ends were cut back, 3 bases at V and 4 bases at J, with 13 bases in the middle. Germline-derived CDR1 and CDR2 are SNHLY and FYNNEI. The CDR3 extends over 14 amino acids. CDR3: CASSEDGGVYEQYF. The CDR3, as DNA: TGTGCCAGCAGTGAGGATGGAGGGGTGTACGAGCAGTACTTC. Based on the CDR3 plus reference TRBV2 and TRBJ2-7, the full variable domain is EPEVTQTPSHQVTQMGQEVILRCVPISNHLYFYWYRQILGQKVEFLVSFYNNEISEKSEIFDDQFSVERPDGSNFTLKIRSTKLEDSAMYFCASSEDGGVYEQYFGPGTRLTVT.

The table lists this clonotype with many counts. This rearrangement joins TRBV12-3 or TRBV12-4 to TRBJ2-5; 9 nucleotides align to TRBD2. Trimming cost V 6 bases and J 5 bases; bases outside gene matches: 7. This CDR3 has 14 residues. CDR3 bases: TGTGCCAGCAGACCCGGGACTAGCATTGAGACCCAGTACTTC. Its protein is CASRPGTSIETQYF.

The chain recombines TRBV6-1 with TRBJ1-1; a weak D match, TRBD1 (5 bases). The V gene's germline CDR1 is MNHNS and CDR2 SASEGT. This CDR3 is built from 13 residues. V shed 6 bases and J shed 5 bases, with 13 bases lying between them. CDR3 residues: CASRRLGVTEAFF. DNA for the CDR3: TGTGCCAGCAGACGTCTAGGGGTTACTGAAGCTTTCTTT.

The chain recombines TRBV5-1 with TRBJ2-6; D is unresolved. The CDR3 covers 14 residues. V shed 7 bases and J shed 4 bases, with 12 bases lying between them. Germline-derived CDR1 and CDR2 are SGHRS and YFSETQ. CDR3 sequence: CASSSSMGANVLTF. CDR3 DNA sequence: TGCGCCAGCTCCTCCTCGATGGGGGCCAACGTCCTGACTTTC.

This clonotype was counted ten times or more. The V and J genes are TRBV7-8 and TRBJ2-7, with D hard to call. Trimming stripped 1 base from V and 2 bases from J, with 9 bases between. Germline V gene data show CDR1 as SGHVS and CDR2 as FQNEAQ. This CDR3 has 14 amino acids. CDR3 nucleotide sequence: TGTGCCAGCAGCTTAGGTGTAGGAACCTACGAGCAGTACTTC. It codes for CASSLGVGTYEQYF.

This clonotype was seen many times. The chain combines TRBV12-3 or TRBV12-4 with TRBJ2-1; the match to TRBD1 covers 9 bases. The length of the CDR3 is 14 residues. With V trimmed by 5 bases and J by 2 bases, 1 base remained unmatched. CDR3 loop: CASSGTGTYNEQFF. CDR3 in DNA: TGTGCCAGCAGTGGGACAGGGACCTACAATGAGCAGTTCTTC.

The chain uses TRBV12-3 or TRBV12-4 and TRBJ2-3; 7 nucleotides line up with TRBD1. Germline trimming cut 6 bases from V and 0 bases from J; bases unmatched to any gene: 6. This CDR3 spans 15 amino acids. The CDR3 loop reads CASSVTGLSTDTQYF. Written as DNA, the CDR3 is TGTGCCAGCAGCGTGACAGGGCTGAGCACAGATACGCAGTATTTT.

The genes are TRBV20-1 and TRBJ2-7, with D tentatively TRBD2 (5 bases). The V end was cut by 6 bases, the J end by 4 bases, with 16 bases between. CDR1 and CDR2 (germline): DFQATT, SNEGSKA (reference sequence). The CDR3 contains 13 residues. The CDR3 spells CSATDPGGYEQYF. Here the CDR3 DNA reads TGCAGTGCCACCGACCCCGGCGGGTACGAGCAGTACTTC.

This clonotype showed up many times. The genes are TRBV7-2 and TRBJ2-7; 13 bases map to TRBD2. V was pared by 2 bases and J by 1 base, with 2 bases of the junction left unmatched. Germline loops: CDR1 SGHTA, CDR2 FQGNSA. The CDR3 length is 16 residues. CDR3: CASSLRTSGGSYEQYF. CDR3 nucleotide sequence: TGTGCCAGCAGCTTACGGACTAGCGGGGGTTCCTACGAGCAGTACTTC.